This T cell receptor (beta chain) was observed in a study of cytomegalovirus exposure and HLA in healthy donors. Whole-study results and caveats: The authors later found TCR association rates varying by HLA locus, with DRB1 most and HLA-C fewest. Cytomegalovirus-associated TCR beta chains were listed, numbering 150 to 200.

This CDR3 comprises 13 residues. Per germline, CDR1 GTSNPN and CDR2 SVGIG (reference sequence). Trimming took off 0 bases at V and 1 base at J, with 3 bases between the two ends. With regard to this clone: Antigen: not known. Other nucleotide sequences from this sample produce the same CDR3.

The PCR had 60 Vbeta and 13 Jbeta primers. Sequenced by immunoSEQ multiplex PCR; TCRdb stores in-frame clones only, minus some. The sample lists about 250,000 clones; about nine tenths were seen once. Participants comprised healthy donors of bone marrow. Sequenced sample: PBMCs. The TCR was taken from a girl aged 2-15 years in good health and CMV-seronegative. This chain uses TRBV30 with TRBJ2-2, with D unclear. This CDR3 reads CAWSVLNTGELFF. DNA for the CDR3: TGTGCCTGGAGTGTACTGAACACCGGGGAGCTGTTTTTT.